What follows are 25 T cell receptor beta chains derived from one specimen sequenced in a study of cytomegalovirus exposure and HLA in healthy donors. The primer mix had 60 Vbeta and 13 Jbeta primers. Repertoires were generated with immunoSEQ multiplex PCR, while TCRdb's copy carries only in-frame clones and drops some. The data hold some 110,000 clones, with around 68% observed a single time. The sequenced sample consisted of PBMCs. These receptors were taken from a woman aged 50 to 65 in good health and CMV-seropositive.

This clone appeared a few times. The CDR3 region has the DNA TGTGCCAGCAGTCTGGGGGGGGGTAATTCACCCCTCCACTTT. Its protein is CASSLGGGNSPLHF. The V and J genes are TRBV5-6 and TRBJ1-6; D may be TRBD1 (5 bases). Trimming removed 5 bases from V and 6 bases from J, with 12 bases in between. CDR1 and CDR2 from the germline V gene are SGHDT and YYEEEE. The CDR3 sequence is 14 residues long.

The CDR3 nucleotides are TGCGCCAGCAGCTTGGTCAGGGGGTCGACCGGGGAGCTGTTTTTT. Translating gives CASSLVRGSTGELFF. The chain employs TRBV5-1 and TRBJ2-2; the match to TRBD1 covers 7 bases. The junction had 4 bases not matched to a gene; V was cut back by 0 bases and J by 5 bases. From germline, CDR1 is SGHRS and CDR2 YFSETQ. CDR3 length: 15 amino acids.

The rearrangement uses TRBV10-3 and TRBJ1-1; tentatively, D is TRBD1 (5 bases). Germline V CDR1 and CDR2: ENHRY, SYGVKD. The V and J ends lost 3 bases and 4 bases respectively, with 15 bases between them. The CDR3 length is 15 residues. Written as DNA, the CDR3 is TGTGCCATCAGTGACGCGGGGGTGGGGGGCACTGAAGCTTTCTTT. Protein product: CAISDAGVGGTEAFF.

The J gene is TRBJ1-5, the V gene TRBV19; 7 bases line up with TRBD1. The trim removed 5 bases at V and 4 bases at J, leaving 8 bases unmatched. CDR1 is LNHDA, CDR2 SQIVND, per germline (reference sequence). This CDR3 is 15 amino acids long. CDR3 bases: TGTGCCAGTAGTGCAAGGACAGGTTCTAATCAGCCCCAGCATTTT. Translating it yields CASSARTGSNQPQHF.

The chain couples TRBV5-1 to TRBJ1-1, with a tentative D call TRBD1 (5 bases). The CDR3 consists of 11 residues. Germline CDR1 is SGHRS and CDR2 is YFSETQ. The V gene lost 5 bases and the J gene lost 8 bases, with 10 bases spanning the gap. The CDR3 is CASSSDKEAFF. CDR3 bases: TGCGCCAGCAGTTCGGACAAGGAAGCTTTCTTT.

The chain uses TRBV18 and TRBJ1-2, with D perhaps TRBD1 (6 bases). Trimming pared 6 bases from V and 4 bases from J, leaving 15 bases between. The germline V gene encodes CDR1 KGHSH and CDR2 LQKENI. This CDR3 contains 14 residues. CDR3 region: CASSYRDTVYGYTF. The CDR3 DNA reads TGTGCCAGCTCGTACCGGGACACCGTCTATGGCTACACCTTC.

This chain connects TRBV19 to TRBJ1-5; 7 nucleotides line up with TRBD1. CDR1 LNHDA and CDR2 SQIVND come from the germline V gene (reference sequence). The CDR3 is 14 amino acids. V was clipped by 7 bases and J by 1 base; unmatched bases: 4. The CDR3 sequence is CASTDRASNQPQHF. The CDR3 DNA is TGTGCCAGTACTGACAGGGCGAGCAATCAGCCCCAGCATTTT.

This chain joins TRBV29-1 and TRBJ1-2, with unresolved D. Germline CDR1 and CDR2: SQVTM and ANQGSEA. The CDR3 runs to 12 residues. Trimming removed 4 bases at V and 4 bases at J, with 10 bases between. CDR3 loop: CSVVADRYGYTF. CDR3 in DNA: TGCAGCGTTGTGGCAGATCGCTATGGCTACACCTTC.

This chain uses TRBV2 with TRBJ1-5, with D perhaps TRBD1 (6 bases). Looked up from germline, CDR1 is SNHLY and CDR2 is FYNNEI. V dropped 8 bases and J dropped 7 bases, with 15 bases sitting between them. The CDR3 length is 13 residues. CDR3 protein: CASSRGAVQPQHF. CDR3 DNA sequence: TGTGCCAGCTCCAGGGGAGCTGTCCAGCCCCAGCATTTT.

The V and J genes are TRBV7-2 and TRBJ1-4, with D uncertain. Trimming pared 6 bases from V and 8 bases from J, leaving 16 bases between. Germline V gene lookup returns CDR1 SGHTA and CDR2 FQGNSA. This CDR3 is built from 14 residues. The CDR3 DNA is TGTGCCAGCAGTCCTCCGGGGTCCCCCGAAAAACTGTTTTTT. Its translation: CASSPPGSPEKLFF.

The rearrangement links TRBV7-9 to TRBJ1-2; D is perhaps TRBD1 (6 bases). V lost 5 bases and J lost 4, with 17 bases in between. The CDR3 covers 15 residues. Germline V lookup: CDR1 SEHNR, CDR2 FQNEAQ (reference sequence). Written as DNA, the CDR3 is TGTGCCAGCAGCGGGACGGGGTTACAGGGCTATGGCTACACCTTC. This codes for CASSGTGLQGYGYTF.

The rearrangement joins TRBV4-2 to TRBJ2-2, with a tentative D call TRBD1 (5 bases). CDR3 length equals 16 residues. Germline V gives CDR1 LGHNA, CDR2 YNFKEQ. V was pared by 1 base and J by 5 bases, with 14 bases between. Here the CDR3 reads CASSQVEAGWTGELFF. The CDR3 coding sequence is TGTGCCAGCAGCCAAGTCGAGGCAGGGTGGACCGGGGAGCTGTTTTTT.

As concerns this clone: Other nucleotide sequences from this sample produce the same CDR3. The chain links TRBV14 to TRBJ2-1, with 7 bases fitting TRBD1. V dropped 4 bases and J dropped 2; count of bases not matched to a gene: 5. CDR1 is SGHDN and CDR2 is FVKESK in the germline V gene. The CDR3 extends over 15 amino acids. The chain's CDR3 is CASSLGQRAYNEQFF. The CDR3 DNA reads TGTGCCAGCAGCCTGGGACAGCGAGCCTACAATGAGCAGTTCTTC.

The rearrangement links TRBV6-5 to TRBJ2-7, with TRBD1 matching over 7 bases. The CDR3 spans 13 residues. The J segment lost 1 base and the V segment lost 4 bases, leaving 1 base of the junction unmatched. CDR1 and CDR2 (germline): MNHEY, SVGAGI. CDR3 coding DNA: TGTGCCAGCAGTTGGGACAGATCCTACGAGCAGTACTTC. It specifies CASSWDRSYEQYF.

The V call is TRBV2, the J call TRBJ2-5; the match to TRBD1 covers 8 bases. The ends lost 2 bases at V and 5 bases at J; junction bases unmatched: 4. Germline V CDR1 and CDR2: SNHLY, FYNNEI. The CDR3 is made up of 14 amino acids. CDR3 region: CASSEQGASETQYF. As DNA, the CDR3 is TGTGCCAGCAGTGAACAGGGGGCCTCTGAGACCCAGTACTTC.

The J gene is TRBJ1-1, the V gene TRBV19, with 7 bases identical to TRBD1. Trimming at V came to 7 bases and at J to 1 base, leaving 9 bases not matched to a gene. From germline, CDR1 is LNHDA and CDR2 SQIVND (reference sequence). This CDR3 contains 15 residues. The CDR3 DNA sequence: TGTGCCAGTACTCCTGGGGGACAGTCGAACACTGAAGCTTTCTTT. Encoded protein: CASTPGGQSNTEAFF.

This chain connects TRBV30 to TRBJ2-3, with D unresolved. Trimming took off 1 base at V and 4 bases at J, with 9 bases between the two ends. Per germline, CDR1 GTSNPN and CDR2 SVGIG (reference sequence). The CDR3 sequence is 13 residues long. Written as DNA, the CDR3 is TGTGCCTGGAGTGGACCCCGGGCAGATACGCAGTATTTT. Translating gives CAWSGPRADTQYF.

This sequence joins TRBV5-1 and TRBJ2-1; 9 nucleotides align to TRBD2. J was trimmed by 7 bases and V by 1 base; bases with no gene match: 12. This CDR3 has 17 amino acids. Germline CDR1 and CDR2: SGHRS and YFSETQ. CDR3: CASSLFPLGGGGNEQFF. The CDR3 DNA reads TGCGCCAGCAGCTTGTTCCCGTTGGGCGGGGGGGGTAATGAGCAGTTCTTC.

V gene TRBV28 combines with J gene TRBJ2-2, with D perhaps TRBD2 (5 bases). The CDR3 contains 15 residues. V was cut by 3 bases and J by 5 bases, with 13 bases left in between. The germline gives CDR1 MDHEN, CDR2 SYDVKM. CDR3 in DNA: TGTGCCAGCAGTTTGGGGTCGGTAGCGACCGGGGAGCTGTTTTTT. This encodes CASSLGSVATGELFF.

This clone was seen only a few times. The rearrangement joins TRBV5-1 to TRBJ2-1; 11 bases align to TRBD2. V shed 3 bases and J 4 bases; nucleotides not matched to a gene: 9. Germline-derived CDR1 and CDR2 are SGHRS and YFSETQ. This CDR3 has 17 residues. This CDR3 is CASSSTLGTSGYNEQFF. CDR3 bases: TGCGCCAGCAGCTCGACCCTCGGGACTAGCGGTTACAATGAGCAGTTCTTC. Together with reference TRBV5-1 and TRBJ2-1, the CDR3 gives the full variable domain: KAGVTQTPRYLIKTRGQQVTLSCSPISGHRSVSWYQQTPGQGLQFLFEYFSETQRNKGNFPGRFSGRQFSNSRSEMNVSTLELGDSALYLCASSSTLGTSGYNEQFFGPGTRLTVL.

This chain joins TRBV11-1 and TRBJ1-1; D is undetermined. Trimming cost V 5 bases and J 0 bases, with 7 bases left between them. This CDR3 spans 13 amino acids. CDR1 is SGHAT and CDR2 is FQDESV in the germline V gene (reference sequence). The CDR3 reads CASSITLNTEAFF. The DNA of the CDR3 is TGTGCCAGCAGCATTACACTGAACACTGAAGCTTTCTTT.

The DNA for the CDR3 is TGTGCCAGCAGCTTGGACAGGGGATCCGGGGCCAACGTCCTGACTTTC. Translated: CASSLDRGSGANVLTF. This sequence joins TRBV7-9 and TRBJ2-6, with 9 bases aligning to TRBD1. V gave up 3 bases and J gave up 4 bases; unmatched junction bases: 4. CDR1 is SEHNR and CDR2 is FQNEAQ in the germline V gene (reference sequence). CDR3 size: 16 residues.

This rearrangement joins TRBV5-1 to TRBJ2-3, with TRBD2 matching over 7 bases. In germline, CDR1 is SGHRS, CDR2 YFSETQ. J was trimmed by 2 bases and V by 1 base; bases with no gene match: 4. The CDR3 consists of 15 residues. The CDR3 DNA sequence: TGCGCCAGCAGCTTGAGCGGGACGGTCACAGATACGCAGTATTTT. Encoded protein: CASSLSGTVTDTQYF.

This chain connects TRBV7-2 to TRBJ2-7; TRBD1 agrees at 8 bases. Germline CDR1 and CDR2: SGHTA and FQGNSA. The V segment lost 2 bases and the J segment 9 bases; nucleotides outside the gene matches: 12. CDR3 size: 15 residues. The CDR3 bases are TGTGCCAGCAGCTTACCCGGGACAGGACCCGGGGGGCAGTACTTC. Its protein is CASSLPGTGPGGQYF.

The chain combines TRBV27 with TRBJ2-7; 9 bases match TRBD1. Germline V lookup: CDR1 MNHEY, CDR2 SMNVEV (reference sequence). The CDR3 is 16 residues long. The ends lost 4 bases at V and 3 bases at J; junction bases unmatched: 10. For the CDR3, the DNA is TGTGCCAGCAGTTCTTCCGGGACAGGGTTGTTCTACGAGCAGTACTTC. Protein product: CASSSSGTGLFYEQYF.